The 7 T cell receptor beta chains presented below share a single source sample, sequenced in a study of T cell repertoires in cytomegalovirus infection. TCRdb re-derived calls from the reads in MiXCR, one entry per CDR3 protein. The sample gives some 480,000 distinct CDR3 sequences, around 35% of which show up once; 15% to 20% is in the top ten. No antigen has been identified for these receptors. Sequencing used cultured PBMCs, obtained from culture after CMV antigen stimulation. Receptors originate from a human donor in good health (CMV status not recorded). Some clones in this sample may be carry-over from other donors' samples.

The J gene is TRBJ1-1, the V gene TRBV3-1, with 9 bases fitting TRBD1. CDR3 length: 12 residues. The trim removed 1 base at V and 12 bases at J, leaving 3 bases unmatched. CDR1 is LGHDT, CDR2 YNNKEL, per germline (reference sequence). The CDR3 spells CASSQADRGTFF. The CDR3 DNA is TGTGCCAGCAGCCAAGCGGACAGGGGAACTTTCTTT.

The genes are TRBV4-1 and TRBJ2-2; a possible D gene is TRBD2 (5 bases). Deletions cut 4 bases from V and 6 bases from J, with 18 bases between. The CDR3 covers 16 residues. Germline V gene sequence: CDR1 MGHRA, CDR2 YSYEKL. The CDR3 nucleotides are TGCGCCAGCAGCCCCCGACTAAGTGTGGTGCCCGGGGAGCTGTTTTTT. Translation gives CASSPRLSVVPGELFF.

This clonotype occurred a few times. This rearrangement joins TRBV7-9 to TRBJ2-7, with D possibly matching TRBD1 (6 bases). CDR3 length: 15 residues. V lost 6 bases and J lost 1, with 16 bases in between. From germline, CDR1 is SEHNR and CDR2 FQNEAQ (reference sequence). The CDR3 DNA reads as TGTGCCAGCAGTTCCCGACAGGAAGGGTCCTACGAGCAGTACTTC. It codes for CASSSRQEGSYEQYF.

This chain connects TRBV12-5 to TRBJ2-1, with D perhaps matching TRBD1 (5 bases). Germline-derived CDR1 and CDR2 are LGHNT and FRNRAP. V was clipped by 2 bases and J by 12 bases, with 11 bases between them. CDR3 length: 12 residues. The CDR3, as DNA: TGTGCTAGTGGTTTGCCCCCTGGGGCGCAGTTCTTC. Protein sequence: CASGLPPGAQFF.

The V and J genes are TRBV11-3 and TRBJ2-3; D unclear. The germline V gene has CDR1 SGHNT and CDR2 YENEEA. The CDR3 totals 14 residues. Trimming removed 1 base at V and 0 bases at J, with 5 bases between. CDR3 coding DNA: TGTGCCAGCAGCTTAGCTCTAAGCACAGATACGCAGTATTTT. It specifies CASSLALSTDTQYF.

This clonotype was seen at least ten times. This rearrangement joins TRBV7-8 to TRBJ1-2; perhaps TRBD1 as D (6 bases). From germline, CDR1 is SGHVS and CDR2 FQNEAQ. V gave up 2 bases and J gave up 1 base, with 17 bases separating them. There are 17 residues in the CDR3. Here the CDR3 reads CASSLLGGGVINYGYTF. The CDR3 region has the DNA TGTGCCAGCAGCTTACTAGGGGGGGGGGTCATTAACTATGGCTACACCTTC.

A few counts support this clonotype. CDR3 protein: CASSFLRGDQPQHF. CDR3 nucleotide sequence: TGTGCCAGCAGTTTTCTAAGGGGCGATCAGCCCCAGCATTTT. The genes are TRBV28 and TRBJ1-5; D possibly corresponds to TRBD1 (5 bases). The CDR3 runs to 14 residues. Germline lookup yields CDR1 MDHEN and CDR2 SYDVKM. The ends were cut back, 3 bases at V and 5 bases at J, with 11 bases in the middle.